The next 26 T cell receptor beta chains were all read from a single sample in a study of spatial heterogeneity in lung cancer. MiXCR, run by TCRdb on the 5' RACE reads, gives a single entry per CDR3 protein. Of under 8,000 distinct CDR3 sequences in the sample, approximately 3.9% are singletons; the top ten hold 20% to 25%. Specified time point: sample taken at primary tumor resection. Unsorted whole RNA samples from tumor, nontumor lung or frozen PBMC were sequenced. This sample comprised normal lung tissue next to the tumor, obtained at surgery. All receptors come from a female donor with early-stage non-small cell lung cancer.

This clonotype is labeled as medium-sized (0.01 to 0.1%). The genes are TRBV6-1 and TRBJ2-7; 7 nucleotides agree with TRBD1. CDR3 length: 14 amino acids. The junction had 10 bases not matched to a gene; V was cut back by 4 bases and J by 7 bases. Germline V gene lookup returns CDR1 MNHNS and CDR2 SASEGT. The CDR3 reads CASSAGQDPGEQYF. Written as DNA, the CDR3 is TGTGCCAGCAGTGCAGGACAGGATCCGGGGGAGCAGTACTTC.

In this sample, this clonotype turned up many times. The V call is TRBV20-1, the J call TRBJ2-1, with 9 bases matching TRBD2. The CDR3 is 14 amino acids. Germline loops: CDR1 DFQATT, CDR2 SNEGSKA (reference sequence). J gave up 9 bases and V 1 base, and 7 bases lay outside the gene matches. DNA of the CDR3: TGCAGTGCTAGAGCGGCGGGGGGGCCTGGTGAGCAGTTCTTC. The encoded protein is CSARAAGGPGEQFF.

As for this clonotype: It may be a read error: a sequence one base away is much more abundant. This chain uses TRBV11-2 with TRBJ2-2; the D is unclear. The CDR3 is 13 residues long. CDR1 is SGHAT and CDR2 is FQNNGV in the germline V gene. The CDR3 region has the DNA TGTGCAACCGAGAAGGACGGAGCCGGGGAGCTGTTTTTT. It yields the protein CATEKDGAGELFF.

This clonotype is labeled medium-sized. The chain employs TRBV20-1 and TRBJ1-2, with D possibly being TRBD1 (5 bases). Germline V gene data show CDR1 as DFQATT and CDR2 as SNEGSKA (reference sequence). The CDR3 loop spans 15 amino acids. V shed 1 base and J shed 7 bases, with 19 bases lying between them. The CDR3 bases are TGCAGTGCTAGAGTTGGGGGTCAACGAATGGGTGGCTACACCTTC. Amino acid sequence: CSARVGGQRMGGYTF.

This clonotype showed up just a few times. The V and J genes are TRBV7-6 and TRBJ2-1; D not resolved. The V gene lost 5 bases and the J gene lost 14 bases, with 19 bases spanning the gap. Germline values: CDR1 SGHVS, CDR2 FNYEAQ. There are 13 residues in the CDR3. The CDR3: CASSAERSGREFF. For the CDR3, the DNA is TGTGCCAGCAGCGCCGAGCGTAGTGGGCGCGAGTTCTTC.

This clonotype was counted many times. The conserved phenylalanine or tryptophan is not found at the CDR3 terminus, so this likely reflects a read error. It is unclear where the CDR3 begins or ends on the DNA, so no DNA is shown, and the CDR3 is as TCRdb lists it. The chain uses TRBV7-2 and TRBJ2-5; the table calls TRBD2, which could not be checked here. CDR1 is SGHTA, CDR2 FQGNSA, per germline. 16 amino acids form the CDR3, both terminal residues included. The chain's CDR3 is CASSLGNDLASGLRYL.

This clonotype qualifies as medium-sized. The J gene is TRBJ1-1, the V gene TRBV12-3 or TRBV12-4; no clear D gene. The V gene lost 3 bases and the J gene lost 7 bases, with 6 bases spanning the gap. The CDR3 is 11 amino acids. CDR3 amino acids: CASSFGDEAFF. CDR3 nucleotide sequence: TGTGCCAGCAGTTTTGGGGATGAAGCTTTCTTT.

A word on this clonotype: The junction shows a germline mismatch at one end, possibly a read error. The chain joins TRBV20-1 to TRBJ2-7; 7 positions match TRBD1. Germline values: CDR1 DFQATT, CDR2 SNEGSKA (reference sequence). This CDR3 has 15 residues. Here the CDR3 DNA reads TGCAGTGCTAGAGGCATACAGGGGCGACCCTACGGGCAGTACTTC. Protein sequence: CSARGIQGRPYGQYF.

This clonotype has ten or more counts. V and J are TRBV5-8 and TRBJ2-5; 10 nucleotides line up with TRBD1. This CDR3 region has 15 residues. V trimming: 1 base; J trimming: 4 bases; junction bases outside the gene matches: 4. Germline assignment: CDR1 SGHTS and CDR2 YDEGEE. In DNA, the CDR3 is TGTGCCAGCAGCTTGACCGGGACAGGGGCAGAGACCCAGTACTTC. It translates to CASSLTGTGAETQYF.

This clonotype was detected many times. The chain combines TRBV5-6 with TRBJ2-7; D is unresolved. Trimming took 0 bases from V and 3 from J, leaving 7 bases between them. The CDR3 covers 13 residues. The germline V gene has CDR1 SGHDT and CDR2 YYEEEE. The CDR3 DNA follows: TGTGCCAGCAGCTTGGGCGGATTCTACGAGCAGTACTTC. It encodes CASSLGGFYEQYF.

By sample fraction, this clonotype is medium-sized. The chain joins TRBV9 to TRBJ2-2, with a possible D match to TRBD2 (7 bases). The ends were cut back, 0 bases at V and 6 bases at J, with 18 bases in the middle. Per germline, CDR1 SGDLS and CDR2 YYNGEE. The CDR3 sequence is 17 residues long. The CDR3 spells CASSVVGGGLLSGELFF. Written as DNA, the CDR3 is TGTGCCAGCAGCGTAGTGGGCGGGGGCCTCCTCTCCGGGGAGCTGTTTTTT.

This clonotype was seen repeatedly, ten times or more. V usage is TRBV11-2 and J usage is TRBJ1-2; maybe TRBD1 (6 bases). Looked up from germline, CDR1 is SGHAT and CDR2 is FQNNGV. Trimming took 5 bases from V and 3 from J, leaving 16 bases between them. The CDR3 has 15 amino acids. The CDR3 DNA follows: TGTGCCAGCAGCGATTGGAAAGACAGGCACTATGGCTACACCTTC. Amino acid sequence: CASSDWKDRHYGYTF.

This clonotype was detected many times. This sequence joins TRBV5-1 and TRBJ1-2; possibly TRBD1 for D (5 bases). Germline V CDR1 and CDR2: SGHRS, YFSETQ. Trimming took 2 bases from V and 1 from J, leaving 12 bases between them. The CDR3 is made up of 15 amino acids. In DNA, the CDR3 is TGCGCCAGCAGCTTTGAACCAGGGAATAACTATGGCTACACCTTC. This gives the protein CASSFEPGNNYGYTF.

This clonotype was observed at least ten times. The chain employs TRBV7-9 and TRBJ2-3, with TRBD1 identical over 8 bases. The CDR3 extends over 15 amino acids. V lost 5 bases to trimming and J lost 1 base; unmatched junction nucleotides: 5. In germline, CDR1 is SEHNR, CDR2 FQNEAQ (reference sequence). CDR3 loop: CASSRDRQGTDTQYF. DNA for the CDR3: TGTGCCAGCAGCCGGGACAGGCAAGGCACAGATACGCAGTATTTT.

This clonotype was seen many times. V gene TRBV20-1 combines with J gene TRBJ2-4; D remains unclear. Germline V lookup: CDR1 DFQATT, CDR2 SNEGSKA (reference sequence). Trimming removed 0 bases from V and 0 bases from J, with 12 bases in between. The CDR3 consists of 16 residues. DNA of the CDR3: TGCAGTGCTAGAGATCTCCCTGTTTTAGCCAAAAACATTCAGTACTTC. Its protein product is CSARDLPVLAKNIQYF.

This clonotype is medium-sized within its sample. This chain links TRBV28 with TRBJ2-2; D not resolved. The CDR3 is 15 amino acids. V was clipped by 9 bases and J by 0 bases, with 14 bases between them. From germline, CDR1 is MDHEN and CDR2 SYDVKM. CDR3: CASNRQLSNTGELFF. The CDR3 region has the DNA TGTGCCAGTAATCGACAACTATCGAACACCGGGGAGCTGTTTTTT. Variable domain in full (rest from reference TRBV28 and TRBJ2-2): DVKVTQSSRYLVKRTGEKVFLECVQDMDHENMFWYRQDPGLGLRLIYFSYDVKMKEKGDIPEGYSVSREKKERFSLILESASTNQTSMYLCASNRQLSNTGELFFGEGSRLTVL.

In its sample, this clonotype was seen many times. The rearrangement uses TRBV5-1 and TRBJ2-2, with a weak D call TRBD1 (5 bases). V was clipped by 3 bases and J by 1 base, with 10 bases between them. Germline-derived CDR1 and CDR2 are SGHRS and YFSETQ. The CDR3 spans 15 residues. DNA of the CDR3: TGCGCCAGCAGCTCCTCAACAGGGAACACCGGGGAGCTGTTTTTT. The encoded protein is CASSSSTGNTGELFF.

The genes are TRBV24-1 and TRBJ2-3; 9 bases map to TRBD1. J lost 14 bases, V lost 3 bases, and 8 bases had no gene match. The CDR3 is 13 amino acids. CDR1 and CDR2 (germline): KGHDR, SFDVKD. This CDR3 is CATSDRTGTGMYF. For the CDR3, the DNA is TGTGCCACCAGTGATCGTACCGGGACAGGGATGTATTTT.

V gene TRBV6-1 combines with J gene TRBJ1-3, with D uncertain. Trimming removed 1 base from V and 6 bases from J, with 10 bases in between. Per the germline V gene, CDR1 is MNHNS and CDR2 is SASEGT. The CDR3 is 14 amino acids. CDR3 DNA: TGTGCCAGCAGTGAAGGTGACACCACAAACACCATATATTTT. Its protein product is CASSEGDTTNTIYF.

This clonotype is deemed medium-sized (0.01 to 0.1%). The chain couples TRBV7-2 to TRBJ2-1; D call uncertain. CDR1 is SGHTA, CDR2 FQGNSA, per germline. The CDR3 consists of 15 residues. The V and J ends lost 3 bases and 0 bases respectively, with 9 bases between them. The CDR3 DNA reads TGTGCCAGCAGCTTCGACTCGACCTCCTACAATGAGCAGTTCTTC. Amino acids: CASSFDSTSYNEQFF.

Sample share makes this clonotype medium-sized. The chain carries TRBV29-1 and TRBJ2-7, with a tentative D call TRBD2 (5 bases). The length of the CDR3 is 13 residues. Per the germline V gene, CDR1 is SQVTM and CDR2 is ANQGSEA. Trimming took 4 bases from V and 5 from J, leaving 15 bases between them. The CDR3: CSVARSWENEQYF. CDR3 in DNA: TGCAGCGTTGCAAGGTCTTGGGAGAACGAGCAGTACTTC.

Many counts were recorded for this clonotype. The rearrangement links TRBV7-2 to TRBJ2-7; 10 bases are shared with TRBD1. The CDR3 is made up of 15 amino acids. The V gene end was trimmed by 5 bases and the J gene end by 3 bases; junction bases not matched to a gene: 7. Per the germline V gene, CDR1 is SGHTA and CDR2 is FQGNSA. The CDR3 protein is CASSTRTGGGYEQYF. In DNA, the CDR3 is TGTGCCAGCAGCACCCGGACAGGGGGTGGCTACGAGCAGTACTTC.

This clonotype is labeled as medium-sized. The genes are TRBV20-1 and TRBJ1-6, with TRBD1 matching over 7 bases. This CDR3 contains 15 residues. The V and J ends lost 1 base and 10 bases, in that order; junction bases with no gene match: 10. Germline lookup yields CDR1 DFQATT and CDR2 SNEGSKA (reference sequence). Written as DNA, the CDR3 is TGCAGTGCTAGAGGGCCGACAGGGTTTCGGTCACCCCTCCACTTT. It codes for CSARGPTGFRSPLHF.

This clonotype occurred many times. The rearrangement uses TRBV13 and TRBJ1-4; D remains unclear. V was cut by 1 base and J by 11 bases, with 5 bases left in between. Germline V gives CDR1 PRHDT, CDR2 FYEKMQ (reference sequence). This CDR3 comprises 11 residues. DNA of the CDR3: TGTGCCAGCAGCTTAGCCGGGAAACTGTTTTTT. This sequence encodes CASSLAGKLFF.

This clonotype is labeled as medium-sized. CDR3 nucleotides: TGCAGCGTTCTTAAGGCAAACAATGAGCAGTTCTTC. It encodes CSVLKANNEQFF. V is TRBV29-1 and J is TRBJ2-1; no firm D call. This CDR3 has 12 residues. V dropped 5 bases and J dropped 5 bases, with 10 bases sitting between them. Germline loops: CDR1 SQVTM, CDR2 ANQGSEA.

The table lists this clonotype with many counts. V is TRBV7-8 and J is TRBJ1-1, with D tentatively TRBD1 (5 bases). The germline V and J ends were trimmed by 3 bases and 7 bases, with 12 bases remaining between them. Germline V gene sequence: CDR1 SGHVS, CDR2 FQNEAQ. This CDR3 spans 13 amino acids. The CDR3 reads CASSLSGRGEAFF. CDR3 sequence (DNA): TGTGCCAGCAGCTTGTCTGGTAGGGGTGAAGCTTTCTTT. Based on the CDR3 plus reference TRBV7-8 and TRBJ1-1, the full variable domain is GAGVSQSPRYKVAKRGQDVALRCDPISGHVSLFWYQQALGQGPEFLTYFQNEAQLDKSGLPSDRFFAERPEGSVSTLKIQRTQQEDSAVYLCASSLSGRGEAFFGQGTRLTVV.